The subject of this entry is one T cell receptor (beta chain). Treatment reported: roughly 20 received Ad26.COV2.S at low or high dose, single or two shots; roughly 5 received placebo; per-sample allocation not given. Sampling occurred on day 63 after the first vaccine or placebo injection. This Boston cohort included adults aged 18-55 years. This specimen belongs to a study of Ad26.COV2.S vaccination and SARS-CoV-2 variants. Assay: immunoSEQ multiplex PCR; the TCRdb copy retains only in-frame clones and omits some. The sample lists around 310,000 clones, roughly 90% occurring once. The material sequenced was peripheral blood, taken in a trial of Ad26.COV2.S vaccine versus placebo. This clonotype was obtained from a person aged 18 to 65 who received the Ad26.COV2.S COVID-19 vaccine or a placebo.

The CDR3 nucleotides read TGTGCCAGCACCCCCCAAGGGGGGGGAGCTTTCTTT. As protein: CASTPQGGGAFF. The rearrangement joins TRBV12-3 or TRBV12-4 to TRBJ1-1, with a possible D match to TRBD1 (6 bases). With 7 bases removed from V and 10 bases from J, the gap between germline ends came to 16 bases. This CDR3 contains 12 residues.